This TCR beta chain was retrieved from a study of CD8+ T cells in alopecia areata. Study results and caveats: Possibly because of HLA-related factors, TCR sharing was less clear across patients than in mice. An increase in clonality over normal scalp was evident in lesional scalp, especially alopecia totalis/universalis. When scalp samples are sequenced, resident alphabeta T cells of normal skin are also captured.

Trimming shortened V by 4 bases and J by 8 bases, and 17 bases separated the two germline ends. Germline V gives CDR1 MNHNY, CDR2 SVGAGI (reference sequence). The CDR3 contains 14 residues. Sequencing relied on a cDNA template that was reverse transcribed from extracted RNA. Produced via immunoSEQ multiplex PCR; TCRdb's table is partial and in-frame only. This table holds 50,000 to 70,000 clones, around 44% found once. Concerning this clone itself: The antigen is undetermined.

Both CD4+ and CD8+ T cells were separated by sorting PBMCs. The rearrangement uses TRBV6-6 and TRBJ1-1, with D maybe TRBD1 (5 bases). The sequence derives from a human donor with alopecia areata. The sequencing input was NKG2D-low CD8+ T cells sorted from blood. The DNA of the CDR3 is TGTGCCAGCAGTTCCCAACCGGGGGTAGGAGAAGCTTTCTTT. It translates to CASSSQPGVGEAFF.